This T cell receptor beta chain was captured in a study of blood T cell repertoires in COVID-19. Study details: The cDNA or gDNA used as material had been derived from T cells, B-cell-depleted T cells, or PBMCs.

Here immunoSEQ multiplex PCR was the method, and the copy in TCRdb shows in-frame clones only, minus some. Of roughly 230,000 clones listed, about 86% are singletons. The receptor's source is a man aged 40-50 years with active or convalescent COVID-19. Sequencing was done on a sample of peripheral blood.

Here the CDR3 reads CASSYVWTLATNEKLFF. The CDR3 DNA sequence: TGTGCCAGCAGTTACGTCTGGACACTTGCAACTAATGAAAAACTGTTTTTT. The genes are TRBV6-2 or TRBV6-3 and TRBJ1-4; perhaps TRBD1 as D (5 bases). CDR1 is MNHEY and CDR2 is SVGEGT in the germline V gene. The CDR3 extends over 17 amino acids. With 2 bases removed from V and 0 bases from J, the gap between germline ends came to 13 bases.